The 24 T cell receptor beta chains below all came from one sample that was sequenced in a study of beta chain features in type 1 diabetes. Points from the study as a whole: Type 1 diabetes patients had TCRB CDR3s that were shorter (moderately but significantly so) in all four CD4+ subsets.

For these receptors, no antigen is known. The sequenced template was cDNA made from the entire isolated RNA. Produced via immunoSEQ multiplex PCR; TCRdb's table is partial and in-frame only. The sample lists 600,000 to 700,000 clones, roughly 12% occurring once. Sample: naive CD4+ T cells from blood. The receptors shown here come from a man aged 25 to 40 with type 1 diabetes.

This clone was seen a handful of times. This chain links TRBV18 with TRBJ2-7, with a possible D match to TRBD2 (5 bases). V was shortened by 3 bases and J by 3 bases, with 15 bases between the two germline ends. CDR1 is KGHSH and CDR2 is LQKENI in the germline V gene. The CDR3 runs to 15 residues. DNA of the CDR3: TGTGCCAGCTCACCTTCCGGGATCACCGGCTACGAGCAGTACTTC. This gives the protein CASSPSGITGYEQYF.

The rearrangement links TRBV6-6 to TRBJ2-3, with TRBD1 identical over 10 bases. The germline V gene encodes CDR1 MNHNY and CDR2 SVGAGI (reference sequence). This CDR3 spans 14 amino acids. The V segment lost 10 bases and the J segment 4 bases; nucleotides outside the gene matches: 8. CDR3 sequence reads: CATIRTGGPDTQYF. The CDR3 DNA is TGTGCCACCATTCGGACAGGGGGTCCAGATACGCAGTATTTT.

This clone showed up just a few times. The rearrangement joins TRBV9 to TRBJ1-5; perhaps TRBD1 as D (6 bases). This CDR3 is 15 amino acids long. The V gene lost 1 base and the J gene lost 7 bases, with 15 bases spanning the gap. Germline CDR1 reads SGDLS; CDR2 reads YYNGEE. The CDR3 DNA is TGTGCCAGCAGCGTACAAGGGGGAGACGGGCAGCCCCAGCATTTT. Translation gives CASSVQGGDGQPQHF.

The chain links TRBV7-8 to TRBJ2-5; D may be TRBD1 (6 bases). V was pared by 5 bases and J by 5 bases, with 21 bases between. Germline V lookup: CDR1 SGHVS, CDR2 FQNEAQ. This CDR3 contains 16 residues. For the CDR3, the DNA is TGTGCCAGCAGCCCACAGGGTATGTCTCTGGCGGAGACCCAGTACTTC. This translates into CASSPQGMSLAETQYF.

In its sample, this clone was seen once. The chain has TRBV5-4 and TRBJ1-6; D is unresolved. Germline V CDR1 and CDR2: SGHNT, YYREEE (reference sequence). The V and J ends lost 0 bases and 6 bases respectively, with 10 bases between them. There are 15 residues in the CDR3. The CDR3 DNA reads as TGTGCCAGCAGCTTGGAGGGCGGATCTAATTCACCCCTCCACTTT. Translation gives CASSLEGGSNSPLHF.

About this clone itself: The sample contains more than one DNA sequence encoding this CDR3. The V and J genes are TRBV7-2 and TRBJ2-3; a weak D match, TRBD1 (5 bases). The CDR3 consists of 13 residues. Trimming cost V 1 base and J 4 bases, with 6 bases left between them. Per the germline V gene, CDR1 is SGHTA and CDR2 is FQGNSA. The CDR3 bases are TGTGCCAGCAGCTTAGGGGGCCCAGATACGCAGTATTTT. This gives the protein CASSLGGPDTQYF.

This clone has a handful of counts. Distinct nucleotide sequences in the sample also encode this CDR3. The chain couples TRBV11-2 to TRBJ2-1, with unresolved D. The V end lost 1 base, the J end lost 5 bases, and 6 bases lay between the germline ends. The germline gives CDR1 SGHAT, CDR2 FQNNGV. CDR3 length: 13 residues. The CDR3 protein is CASSLGLNNEQFF. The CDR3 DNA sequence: TGTGCCAGCAGCTTAGGCTTAAACAATGAGCAGTTCTTC.

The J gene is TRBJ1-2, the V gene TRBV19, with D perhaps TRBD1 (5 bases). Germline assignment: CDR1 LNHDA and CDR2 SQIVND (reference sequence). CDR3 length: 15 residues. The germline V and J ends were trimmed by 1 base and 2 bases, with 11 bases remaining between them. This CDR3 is CASSIVPGQNYGYTF. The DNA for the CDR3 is TGTGCCAGTAGTATAGTGCCAGGGCAGAACTATGGCTACACCTTC.

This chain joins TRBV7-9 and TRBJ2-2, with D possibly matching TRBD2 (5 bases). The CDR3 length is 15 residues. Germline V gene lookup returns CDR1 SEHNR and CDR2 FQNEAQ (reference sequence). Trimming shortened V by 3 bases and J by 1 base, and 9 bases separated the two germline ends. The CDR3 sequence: CASSFRGENTGELFF. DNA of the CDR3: TGTGCCAGCAGCTTTCGGGGAGAGAACACCGGGGAGCTGTTTTTT.

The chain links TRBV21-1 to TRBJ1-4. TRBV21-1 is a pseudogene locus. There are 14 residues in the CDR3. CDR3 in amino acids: CASRPGAANEKLFF. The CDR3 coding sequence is TGTGCCAGCCGACCGGGGGCCGCTAATGAAAAACTGTTTTTT.

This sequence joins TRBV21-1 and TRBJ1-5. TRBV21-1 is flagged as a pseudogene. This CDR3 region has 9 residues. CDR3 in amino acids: CASSLPQHF. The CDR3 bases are TGTGCCAGCAGCCTCCCGCAGCATTTT.

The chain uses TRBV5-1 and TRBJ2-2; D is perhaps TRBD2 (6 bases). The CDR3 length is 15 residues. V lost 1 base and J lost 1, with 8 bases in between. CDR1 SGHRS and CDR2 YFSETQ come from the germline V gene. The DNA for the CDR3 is TGCGCCAGCAGCTTGTCCGGGGGGAACACCGGGGAGCTGTTTTTT. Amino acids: CASSLSGGNTGELFF.

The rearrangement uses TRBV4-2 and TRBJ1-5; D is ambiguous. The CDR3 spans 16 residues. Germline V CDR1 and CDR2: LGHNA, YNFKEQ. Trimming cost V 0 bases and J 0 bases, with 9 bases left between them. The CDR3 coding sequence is TGTGCCAGCAGCCAAGAGGCCGAGTATAGCAATCAGCCCCAGCATTTT. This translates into CASSQEAEYSNQPQHF.

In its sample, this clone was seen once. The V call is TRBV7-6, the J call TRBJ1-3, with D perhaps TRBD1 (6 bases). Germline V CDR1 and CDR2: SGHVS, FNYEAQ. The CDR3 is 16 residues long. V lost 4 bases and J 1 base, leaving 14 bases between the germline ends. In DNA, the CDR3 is TGTGCCAGCAGCTACGATAGAGGGGGGTCTGGAAACACCATATATTTT. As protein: CASSYDRGGSGNTIYF.

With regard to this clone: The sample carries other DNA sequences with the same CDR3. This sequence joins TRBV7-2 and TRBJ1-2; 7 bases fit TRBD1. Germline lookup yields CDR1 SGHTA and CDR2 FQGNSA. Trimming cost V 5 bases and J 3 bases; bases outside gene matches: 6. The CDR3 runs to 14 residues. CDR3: CASSTRQGDYGYTF. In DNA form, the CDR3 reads TGTGCCAGCAGCACCAGACAGGGAGACTATGGCTACACCTTC.

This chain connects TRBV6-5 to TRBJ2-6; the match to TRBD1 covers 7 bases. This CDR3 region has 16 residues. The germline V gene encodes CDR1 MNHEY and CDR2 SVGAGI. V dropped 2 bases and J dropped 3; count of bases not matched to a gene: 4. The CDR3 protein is CASSYRGPYGANVLTF. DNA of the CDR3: TGTGCCAGCAGTTACAGGGGGCCATATGGGGCCAACGTCCTGACTTTC.

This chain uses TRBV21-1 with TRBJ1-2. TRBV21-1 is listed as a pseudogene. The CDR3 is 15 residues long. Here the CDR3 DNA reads TGTGCCAGCAGCAAAGCTGGGGGGAGGGACTATGGCTACACCTTC. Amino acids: CASSKAGGRDYGYTF.

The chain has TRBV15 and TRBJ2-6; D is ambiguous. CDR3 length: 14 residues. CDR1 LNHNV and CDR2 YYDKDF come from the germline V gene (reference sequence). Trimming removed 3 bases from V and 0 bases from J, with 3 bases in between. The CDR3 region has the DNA TGTGCCACCAGCAGGCGCTCTGGGGCCAACGTCCTGACTTTC. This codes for CATSRRSGANVLTF.

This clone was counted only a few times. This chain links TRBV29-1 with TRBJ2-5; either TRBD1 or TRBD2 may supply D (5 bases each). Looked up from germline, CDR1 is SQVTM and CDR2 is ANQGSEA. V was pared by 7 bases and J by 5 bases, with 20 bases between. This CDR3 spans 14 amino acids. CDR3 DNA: TGCAGCGCCCGGGGCGGAGTGAGGCCGGAGACCCAGTACTTC. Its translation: CSARGGVRPETQYF.

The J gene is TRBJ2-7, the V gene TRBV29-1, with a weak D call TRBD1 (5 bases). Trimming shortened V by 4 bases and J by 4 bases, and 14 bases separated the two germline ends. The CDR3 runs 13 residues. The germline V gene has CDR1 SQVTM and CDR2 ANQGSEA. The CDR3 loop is CSVGLGVGYEQYF. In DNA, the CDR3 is TGCAGCGTTGGGTTAGGGGTGGGGTACGAGCAGTACTTC.

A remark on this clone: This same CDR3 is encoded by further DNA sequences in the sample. CDR3 bases: TGTGCCAGCAGCAGACCAGGGTCTGGGGCCAACGTCCTGACTTTC. Its translation is CASSRPGSGANVLTF. The chain joins TRBV9 to TRBJ2-6, with D possibly matching TRBD1 (5 bases). V lost 4 bases, J lost 1 base, and 9 bases lay in between. The V gene's germline CDR1 is SGDLS and CDR2 YYNGEE. The CDR3 contains 15 residues.

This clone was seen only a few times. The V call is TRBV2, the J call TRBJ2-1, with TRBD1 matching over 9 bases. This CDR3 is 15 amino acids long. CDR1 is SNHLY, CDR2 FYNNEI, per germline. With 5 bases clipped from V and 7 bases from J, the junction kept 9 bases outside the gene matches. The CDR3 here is CASSLGQGSFNEQFF. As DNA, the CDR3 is TGTGCCAGCAGTCTGGGACAGGGTTCGTTTAATGAGCAGTTCTTC.

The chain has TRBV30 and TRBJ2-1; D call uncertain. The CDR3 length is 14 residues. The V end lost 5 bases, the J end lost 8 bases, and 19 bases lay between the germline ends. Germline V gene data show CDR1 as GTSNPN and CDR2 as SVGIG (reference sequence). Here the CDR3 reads CAWRGGLYLDEQFF. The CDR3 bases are TGTGCCTGGCGAGGTGGGCTTTACTTGGATGAGCAGTTCTTC.

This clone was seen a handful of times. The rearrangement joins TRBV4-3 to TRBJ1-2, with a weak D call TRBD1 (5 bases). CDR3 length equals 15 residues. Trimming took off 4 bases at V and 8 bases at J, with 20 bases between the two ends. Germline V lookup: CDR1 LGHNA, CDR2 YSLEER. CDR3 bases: TGCGCCAGCAGCCCGACTCGTCGGGGCGCGGGAGGCTACACCTTC. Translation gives CASSPTRRGAGGYTF.